Below, 27 T cell receptor beta chains from the same sample are listed, as sequenced in a study of T cell clones after liver transplantation. Repertoires were generated with immunoSEQ multiplex PCR, while TCRdb's copy carries only in-frame clones and drops some. The sample lists about 25,000 clones, over 55% seen once, with approximately 2.9% in the top ten. Material: CD4+ T cells from blood, obtained before liver transplant. These receptors were collected from a human donor who received a liver transplant.

The chain combines TRBV2 with TRBJ2-2; D is uncertain. The CDR3 length is 12 residues. From germline, CDR1 is SNHLY and CDR2 FYNNEI. Trimming took 6 bases from V and 6 from J, leaving 8 bases between them. The CDR3 loop is CASSWQSGELFF. The CDR3 DNA is TGTGCCAGCAGCTGGCAGTCCGGGGAGCTGTTTTTT.

The chain carries TRBV18 and TRBJ2-7; tentatively, D is TRBD1 (6 bases). Germline-derived CDR1 and CDR2 are KGHSH and LQKENI. V was cut by 5 bases and J by 7 bases, with 24 bases left in between. CDR3 length: 16 residues. The CDR3 is CASSEYRASIVREQYF. The CDR3, as DNA: TGTGCCAGCTCAGAATACAGGGCCTCGATAGTTAGGGAGCAGTACTTC.

The V and J genes are TRBV25-1 and TRBJ2-3; D ambiguous. The CDR3 has 13 residues. Trimming left V 6 bases short and J 2 bases short, with 9 bases between. Germline V gene lookup returns CDR1 MGHDK and CDR2 SYGVNS. The CDR3 nucleotides read TGTGCCAGCAGAGACCGTATCACAGATACGCAGTATTTT. Amino acids: CASRDRITDTQYF.

This rearrangement joins TRBV30 to TRBJ2-6; D is unclear. V lost 0 bases and J 0 bases, leaving 3 bases between the germline ends. Germline V lookup: CDR1 GTSNPN, CDR2 SVGIG (reference sequence). The CDR3 covers 14 residues. CDR3 protein: CAWSVGSGANVLTF. DNA for the CDR3: TGTGCCTGGAGTGTAGGCTCTGGGGCCAACGTCCTGACTTTC.

The J gene is TRBJ2-7, the V gene TRBV6-5; 7 positions match TRBD1. The CDR3 is 15 residues long. The J segment lost 0 bases and the V segment lost 5 bases, leaving 7 bases of the junction unmatched. The germline CDR1 and CDR2 sequences are MNHEY and SVGAGI. In nucleotides, the CDR3 is TGTGCCAGCAGTAATGGACAGGTTTCCTCCTACGAGCAGTACTTC. This gives the protein CASSNGQVSSYEQYF.

The table lists this clone with a count of one. CDR3: CASSLSGSYNEQFF. The CDR3 DNA reads as TGTGCCAGCAGCTTAAGTGGCTCCTACAATGAGCAGTTCTTC. This chain links TRBV6-6 with TRBJ2-1; D remains unclear. The CDR3 spans 14 residues. Trimming shortened V by 6 bases and J by 0 bases, and 9 bases separated the two germline ends. Germline V gives CDR1 MNHNY, CDR2 SVGAGI (reference sequence).

V usage is TRBV28 and J usage is TRBJ2-1; 8 bases are shared with TRBD2. The CDR3 is 15 amino acids. Per germline, CDR1 MDHEN and CDR2 SYDVKM. After removal of 6 bases from V and 6 bases from J, the junction contained 10 bases not matched to a gene. The CDR3 is CASRPQQRGINEQFF. The CDR3 nucleotides read TGTGCCAGCAGACCTCAGCAGCGGGGGATCAATGAGCAGTTCTTC. Based on the CDR3 plus reference TRBV28 and TRBJ2-1, the full variable domain is DVKVTQSSRYLVKRTGEKVFLECVQDMDHENMFWYRQDPGLGLRLIYFSYDVKMKEKGDIPEGYSVSREKKERFSLILESASTNQTSMYLCASRPQQRGINEQFFGPGTRLTVL.

CDR3 loop: CASSPRGGRTYNEQFF. The CDR3 region has the DNA TGTGCCAGCAGCCCCCGTGGAGGGAGAACCTACAATGAGCAGTTCTTC. This chain joins TRBV7-9 and TRBJ2-1; TRBD2 is a possible D gene (6 bases). V was clipped by 5 bases and J by 2 bases, with 16 bases between them. This CDR3 region has 16 residues. The germline V gene has CDR1 SEHNR and CDR2 FQNEAQ (reference sequence).

This rearrangement joins TRBV5-1 to TRBJ1-5, with TRBD1 as a possible D gene (5 bases). CDR3 length: 15 amino acids. Trimming pared 4 bases from V and 3 bases from J, leaving 14 bases between. The germline V gene encodes CDR1 SGHRS and CDR2 YFSETQ. This CDR3 is CASSAGGGNNQPQHF. The CDR3 DNA is TGCGCCAGCAGCGCCGGGGGTGGTAACAATCAGCCCCAGCATTTT.

This clone was counted once. One end of the junction does not line up with germline, which may come from a read error. In DNA form, the CDR3 reads TGCGCCAGCAGATTGGACGGGAAATATGAGCTGTTTTTT. Translated: CASRLDGKYELFF. The chain has TRBV5-1 and TRBJ2-2, with TRBD2 as a possible D gene (5 bases). Per germline, CDR1 SGHRS and CDR2 YFSETQ. The CDR3 consists of 13 residues.

The rearrangement links TRBV9 to TRBJ1-4, with D perhaps TRBD1 (6 bases). Trimming pared 0 bases from V and 4 bases from J, leaving 10 bases between. CDR1 and CDR2 from the germline V gene are SGDLS and YYNGEE. The CDR3 is made up of 15 amino acids. In DNA, the CDR3 is TGTGCCAGCAGCGTAGCAGGGGCAGTTAATGAAAAACTGTTTTTT. Amino acid sequence: CASSVAGAVNEKLFF.

This chain uses TRBV6-1 with TRBJ1-1, with 8 bases matching TRBD1. The CDR3 is 15 amino acids. Trimming cost V 7 bases and J 2 bases; bases outside gene matches: 9. Germline lookup yields CDR1 MNHNS and CDR2 SASEGT. CDR3 protein: CASNQAGQGNTEAFF. The CDR3 nucleotides read TGTGCCAGCAACCAAGCAGGACAGGGAAACACTGAAGCTTTCTTT.

The rearrangement uses TRBV7-9 and TRBJ2-3, with 14 bases matching TRBD2. V was pared by 5 bases and J by 1 base, with 8 bases of the junction left unmatched. The CDR3 is 18 residues long. Germline assignment: CDR1 SEHNR and CDR2 FQNEAQ (reference sequence). As DNA, the CDR3 is TGTGCCAGCAGCAAGGGGACTAGCGGGAGTGTCGGCACAGATACGCAGTATTTT. It codes for CASSKGTSGSVGTDTQYF.

The V gene is TRBV7-2, the J gene TRBJ2-2; D is uncertain. CDR1 and CDR2 from the germline V gene are SGHTA and FQGNSA. CDR3 length equals 12 residues. Trimming took off 1 base at V and 6 bases at J, with 3 bases between the two ends. The CDR3 DNA sequence: TGTGCCAGCAGCTTAGACGCCGGGGAGCTGTTTTTT. The encoded protein is CASSLDAGELFF.

The CDR3 here is CASSPDTNYGYTF. DNA for the CDR3: TGTGCCAGCTCACCCGACACTAACTATGGCTACACCTTC. The genes are TRBV18 and TRBJ1-2; no clear D. This CDR3 has 13 amino acids. Looked up from germline, CDR1 is KGHSH and CDR2 is LQKENI. V was cut by 3 bases and J by 0 bases, with 5 bases left in between. The full variable domain, rest sourced from reference TRBV18 and TRBJ1-2, is NAGVMQNPRHLVRRRGQEARLRCSPMKGHSHVYWYRQLPEEGLKFMVYLQKENIIDESGMPKERFSAEFPKEGPSILRIQQVVRGDSAAYFCASSPDTNYGYTFGSGTRLTVV.

The gene calls are TRBV5-1 and TRBJ1-4; 7 nucleotides agree with TRBD1. The CDR3 sequence is 15 residues long. Trimming removed 5 bases from V and 0 bases from J; junction bases left unmatched: 4. Germline values: CDR1 SGHRS, CDR2 YFSETQ. The CDR3 reads CASSPRGATNEKLFF. The CDR3 nucleotides read TGCGCCAGCAGTCCCAGGGGGGCAACTAATGAAAAACTGTTTTTT.

The chain joins TRBV28 to TRBJ1-5; no firm D call. V was cut by 6 bases and J by 0 bases, with 9 bases left in between. CDR1 and CDR2 from the germline V gene are MDHEN and SYDVKM. This CDR3 contains 14 residues. The CDR3 sequence: CASSQGFSNQPQHF. In nucleotides, the CDR3 is TGTGCCAGCAGCCAAGGGTTTAGCAATCAGCCCCAGCATTTT. The whole variable domain, filled in from reference TRBV28 and TRBJ1-5, reads DVKVTQSSRYLVKRTGEKVFLECVQDMDHENMFWYRQDPGLGLRLIYFSYDVKMKEKGDIPEGYSVSREKKERFSLILESASTNQTSMYLCASSQGFSNQPQHFGDGTRLSIL.

The CDR3 sequence: CASSYTSGGADEQFF. The CDR3 nucleotides read TGTGCCAGCAGTTACACTAGCGGGGGGGCCGATGAGCAGTTCTTC. The chain links TRBV2 to TRBJ2-1; 13 bases line up with TRBD2. CDR3 length: 15 residues. V shed 5 bases, J shed 8 bases, and the junction held 6 bases outside the gene matches. Germline-derived CDR1 and CDR2 are SNHLY and FYNNEI.

V and J are TRBV19 and TRBJ2-7; D is unclear. The length of the CDR3 is 13 residues. Trimming removed 9 bases at V and 3 bases at J, with 15 bases between. CDR1 LNHDA and CDR2 SQIVND come from the germline V gene (reference sequence). This CDR3 reads CASSTPPLYEQYF. The CDR3 DNA sequence: TGTGCCAGCTCCACCCCCCCTCTCTACGAGCAGTACTTC.

This clone was counted only a few times. The J gene is TRBJ2-5, the V gene TRBV7-9, with a weak D call TRBD1 (6 bases). The CDR3 has 15 amino acids. Trimming stripped 1 base from V and 5 bases from J, with 14 bases between. Germline CDR1 SEHNR, CDR2 FQNEAQ (reference sequence). CDR3 residues: CASSLGDYQGETQYF. The CDR3 DNA follows: TGTGCCAGCAGCTTAGGTGATTACCAGGGGGAGACCCAGTACTTC.

This clone was counted only a few times. The rearrangement joins TRBV20-1 to TRBJ2-5; no reliable D call. Trimming pared 3 bases from V and 3 bases from J, leaving 5 bases between. The CDR3 sequence is 11 residues long. Germline V gene lookup returns CDR1 DFQATT and CDR2 SNEGSKA (reference sequence). The CDR3 DNA follows: TGCAGTGCTAGCCCCAAAGAGACCCAGTACTTC. It encodes CSASPKETQYF.

The chain uses TRBV18 and TRBJ2-5; TRBD2 is a possible D gene (6 bases). Germline CDR1 KGHSH, CDR2 LQKENI. Trimming stripped 0 bases from V and 5 bases from J, with 10 bases between. The CDR3 extends over 14 amino acids. The CDR3 protein is CASSPPAGQETQYF. CDR3 nucleotides: TGTGCCAGCTCACCACCGGCGGGGCAGGAGACCCAGTACTTC.

The chain is built from TRBV19 and TRBJ2-2; tentative D call: TRBD1 (6 bases). CDR1 is LNHDA, CDR2 SQIVND, per germline (reference sequence). The CDR3 contains 14 residues. V dropped 11 bases and J dropped 5 bases, with 18 bases sitting between them. This CDR3 is CAQTHRVGTGELFF. For the CDR3, the DNA is TGTGCCCAAACCCACAGGGTGGGTACCGGGGAGCTGTTTTTT.

The CDR3 sequence: CASSLQGAVETQYF. CDR3 DNA: TGTGCCAGCAGCTTGCAGGGGGCGGTGGAGACCCAGTACTTC. The chain combines TRBV5-6 with TRBJ2-5; TRBD1 aligns across 8 bases. Germline assignment: CDR1 SGHDT and CDR2 YYEEEE. J lost 5 bases, V lost 1 base, and 4 bases had no gene match. The CDR3 runs to 14 residues.

This clone was counted between two and nine times. V and J are TRBV28 and TRBJ1-4; 7 bases line up with TRBD1. The CDR3 consists of 14 residues. Germline V gene lookup returns CDR1 MDHEN and CDR2 SYDVKM. After removal of 5 bases from V and 8 bases from J, the junction contained 8 bases not matched to a gene. The DNA for the CDR3 is TGTGCCAGCAGTCGGGGACAGTTGTCGGAAAAACTGTTTTTT. It specifies CASSRGQLSEKLFF.

The genes are TRBV14 and TRBJ2-3; D is ambiguous. Looked up from germline, CDR1 is SGHDN and CDR2 is FVKESK. The CDR3 is 13 amino acids. Trimming shortened V by 5 bases and J by 1 base, and 7 bases separated the two germline ends. The CDR3 spells CASSNMGTDTQYF. DNA of the CDR3: TGTGCCAGCAGCAATATGGGCACAGATACGCAGTATTTT.

The chain couples TRBV7-2 to TRBJ2-2, with 7 nucleotides matching TRBD2. Germline CDR1 is SGHTA and CDR2 is FQGNSA. CDR3 size: 15 residues. V shed 4 bases and J 6 bases; nucleotides not matched to a gene: 8. The CDR3 here is CASSYSGITAGELFF. The CDR3 DNA reads TGTGCCAGCAGCTACAGCGGGATTACGGCCGGGGAGCTGTTTTTT.